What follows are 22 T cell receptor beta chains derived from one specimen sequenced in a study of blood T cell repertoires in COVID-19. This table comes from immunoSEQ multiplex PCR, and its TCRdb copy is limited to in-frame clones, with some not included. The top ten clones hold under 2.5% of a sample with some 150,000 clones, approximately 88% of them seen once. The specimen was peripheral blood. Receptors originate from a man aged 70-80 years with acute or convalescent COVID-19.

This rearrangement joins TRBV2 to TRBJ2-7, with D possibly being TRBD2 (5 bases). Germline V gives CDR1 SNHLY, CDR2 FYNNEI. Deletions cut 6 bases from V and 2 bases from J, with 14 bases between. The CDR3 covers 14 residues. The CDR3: CASSGIPLTYEQYF. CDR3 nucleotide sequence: TGTGCCAGCAGCGGGATTCCCCTAACCTACGAGCAGTACTTC. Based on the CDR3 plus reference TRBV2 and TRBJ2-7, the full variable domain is EPEVTQTPSHQVTQMGQEVILRCVPISNHLYFYWYRQILGQKVEFLVSFYNNEISEKSEIFDDQFSVERPDGSNFTLKIRSTKLEDSAMYFCASSGIPLTYEQYFGPGTRLTVT.

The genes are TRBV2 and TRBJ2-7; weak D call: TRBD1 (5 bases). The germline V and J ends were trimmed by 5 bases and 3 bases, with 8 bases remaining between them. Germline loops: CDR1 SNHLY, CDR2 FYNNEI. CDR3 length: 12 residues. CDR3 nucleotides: TGTGCCAGCAGTTCCGACAGCTACGAGCAGTACTTC. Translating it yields CASSSDSYEQYF.

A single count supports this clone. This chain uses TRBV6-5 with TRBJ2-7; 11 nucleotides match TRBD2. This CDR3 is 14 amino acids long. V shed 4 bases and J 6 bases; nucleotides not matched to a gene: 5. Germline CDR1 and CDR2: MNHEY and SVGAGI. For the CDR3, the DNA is TGTGCCAGCAGTTCACCCGGGACTAGCGGCGAGCAGTACTTC. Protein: CASSSPGTSGEQYF.

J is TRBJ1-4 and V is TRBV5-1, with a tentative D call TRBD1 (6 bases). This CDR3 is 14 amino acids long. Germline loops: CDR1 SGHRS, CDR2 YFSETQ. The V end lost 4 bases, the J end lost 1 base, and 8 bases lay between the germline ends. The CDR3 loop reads CASSRGGTNEKLFF. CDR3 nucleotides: TGCGCCAGCAGCCGAGGGGGAACTAATGAAAAACTGTTTTTT.

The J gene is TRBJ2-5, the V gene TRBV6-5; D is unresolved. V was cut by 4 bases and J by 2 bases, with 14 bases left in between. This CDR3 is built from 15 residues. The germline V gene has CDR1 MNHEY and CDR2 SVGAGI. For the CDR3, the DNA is TGTGCCAGCAGTTCCATCGTTAGCCCTCAAGAGACCCAGTACTTC. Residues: CASSSIVSPQETQYF.

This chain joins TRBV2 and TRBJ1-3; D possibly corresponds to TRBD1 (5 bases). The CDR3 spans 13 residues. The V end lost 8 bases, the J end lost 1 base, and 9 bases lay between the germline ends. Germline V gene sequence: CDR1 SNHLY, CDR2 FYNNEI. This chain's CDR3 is CASLRESGNTIYF. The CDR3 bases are TGTGCCAGCCTCAGGGAATCTGGAAACACCATATATTTT.

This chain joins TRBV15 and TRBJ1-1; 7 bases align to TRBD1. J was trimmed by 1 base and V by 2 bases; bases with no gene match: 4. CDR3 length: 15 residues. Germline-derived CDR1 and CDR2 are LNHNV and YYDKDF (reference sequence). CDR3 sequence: CATSRKRQGNTEAFF. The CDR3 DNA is TGTGCCACCAGCAGAAAACGACAGGGGAACACTGAAGCTTTCTTT. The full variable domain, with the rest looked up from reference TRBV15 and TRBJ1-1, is DAMVIQNPRYQVTQFGKPVTLSCSQTLNHNVMYWYQQKSSQAPKLLFHYYDKDFNNEADTPDNFQSRRPNTSFCFLDIRSPGLGDTAMYLCATSRKRQGNTEAFFGQGTRLTVV.

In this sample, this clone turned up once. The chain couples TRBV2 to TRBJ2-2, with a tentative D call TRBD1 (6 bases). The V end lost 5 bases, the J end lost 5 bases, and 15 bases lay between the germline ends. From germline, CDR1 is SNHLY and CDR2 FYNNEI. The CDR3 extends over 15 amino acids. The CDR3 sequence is CASSLRTEGTGELFF. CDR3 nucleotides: TGTGCCAGCAGTCTACGGACAGAGGGGACCGGGGAGCTGTTTTTT.

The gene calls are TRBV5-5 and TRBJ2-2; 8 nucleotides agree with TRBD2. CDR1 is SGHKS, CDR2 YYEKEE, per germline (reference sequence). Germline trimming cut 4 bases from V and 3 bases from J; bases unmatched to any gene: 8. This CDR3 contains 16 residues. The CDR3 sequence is CASSPQSGGDTGELFF. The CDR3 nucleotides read TGTGCCAGCAGCCCCCAGTCGGGAGGGGACACCGGGGAGCTGTTTTTT. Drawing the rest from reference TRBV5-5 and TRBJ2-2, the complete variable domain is DAGVTQSPTHLIKTRGQQVTLRCSPISGHKSVSWYQQVLGQGPQFIFQYYEKEERGRGNFPDRFSARQFPNYSSELNVNALLLGDSALYLCASSPQSGGDTGELFFGEGSRLTVL.

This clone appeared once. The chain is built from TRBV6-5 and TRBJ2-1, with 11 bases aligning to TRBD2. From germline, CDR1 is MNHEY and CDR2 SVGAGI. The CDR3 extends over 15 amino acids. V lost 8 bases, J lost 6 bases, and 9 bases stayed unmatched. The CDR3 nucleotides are TGTGCCAGCGCCTTTACTAGCGGGAGAAGCAATGAGCAGTTCTTC. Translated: CASAFTSGRSNEQFF.

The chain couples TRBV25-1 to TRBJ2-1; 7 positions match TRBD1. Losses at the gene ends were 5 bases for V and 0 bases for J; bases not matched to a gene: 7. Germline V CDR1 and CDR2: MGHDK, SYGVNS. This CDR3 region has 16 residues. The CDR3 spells CASSTQDRSSYNEQFF. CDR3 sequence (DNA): TGTGCCAGCAGTACCCAGGACAGGAGCTCCTACAATGAGCAGTTCTTC.

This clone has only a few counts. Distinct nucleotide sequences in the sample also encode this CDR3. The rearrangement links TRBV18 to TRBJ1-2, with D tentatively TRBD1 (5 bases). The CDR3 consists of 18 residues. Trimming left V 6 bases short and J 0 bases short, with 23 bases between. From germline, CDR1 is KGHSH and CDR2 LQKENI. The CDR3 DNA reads TGTGCCAGCTCTTCAGCAACAGGAGGGGCTAGTCCTAACTATGGCTACACCTTC. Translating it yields CASSSATGGASPNYGYTF.

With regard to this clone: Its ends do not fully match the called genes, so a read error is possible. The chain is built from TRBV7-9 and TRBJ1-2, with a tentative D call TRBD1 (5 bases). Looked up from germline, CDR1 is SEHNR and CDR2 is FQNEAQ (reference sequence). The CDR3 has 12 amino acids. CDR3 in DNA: TGTGCCAGCAGCTTATGGCTTGGGGCGTGGGCCTTC. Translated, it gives CASSLWLGAWAF.

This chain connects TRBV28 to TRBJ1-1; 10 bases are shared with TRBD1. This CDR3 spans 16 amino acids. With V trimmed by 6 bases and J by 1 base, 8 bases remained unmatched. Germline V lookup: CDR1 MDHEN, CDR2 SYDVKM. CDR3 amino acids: CASRGDRGLRNTEAFF. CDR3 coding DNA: TGTGCCAGCAGGGGGGACAGGGGATTAAGGAACACTGAAGCTTTCTTT. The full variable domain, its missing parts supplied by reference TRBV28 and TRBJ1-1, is DVKVTQSSRYLVKRTGEKVFLECVQDMDHENMFWYRQDPGLGLRLIYFSYDVKMKEKGDIPEGYSVSREKKERFSLILESASTNQTSMYLCASRGDRGLRNTEAFFGQGTRLTVV.

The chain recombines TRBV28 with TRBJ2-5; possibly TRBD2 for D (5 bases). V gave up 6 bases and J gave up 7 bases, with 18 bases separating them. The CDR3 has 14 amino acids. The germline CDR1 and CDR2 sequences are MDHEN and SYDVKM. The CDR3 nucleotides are TGTGCCAGCAGACATGCCACGGGCCGGGGGACCCAGTACTTC. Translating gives CASRHATGRGTQYF.

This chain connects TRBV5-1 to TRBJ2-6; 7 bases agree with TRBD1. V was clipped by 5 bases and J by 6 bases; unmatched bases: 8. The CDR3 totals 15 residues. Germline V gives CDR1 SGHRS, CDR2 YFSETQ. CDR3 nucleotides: TGCGCCAGCAGTAACGGACAGGTTCAGGCCAACGTCCTGACTTTC. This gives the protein CASSNGQVQANVLTF.

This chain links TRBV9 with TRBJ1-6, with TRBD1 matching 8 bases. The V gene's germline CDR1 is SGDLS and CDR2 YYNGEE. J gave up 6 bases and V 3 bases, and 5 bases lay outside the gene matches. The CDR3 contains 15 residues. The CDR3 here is CASSAQGAVNSPLHF. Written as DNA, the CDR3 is TGTGCCAGCAGCGCCCAGGGGGCAGTTAATTCACCCCTCCACTTT.

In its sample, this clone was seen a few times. This CDR3 is CASSDLGTTEAFF. CDR3 nucleotide sequence: TGTGCCAGCAGTGATTTGGGCACCACCGAGGCTTTCTTT. The gene calls are TRBV2 and TRBJ1-1; D remains ambiguous. V lost 3 bases, J lost 11 bases, and 16 bases lay in between. The CDR3 contains 13 residues. Germline V gene lookup returns CDR1 SNHLY and CDR2 FYNNEI.

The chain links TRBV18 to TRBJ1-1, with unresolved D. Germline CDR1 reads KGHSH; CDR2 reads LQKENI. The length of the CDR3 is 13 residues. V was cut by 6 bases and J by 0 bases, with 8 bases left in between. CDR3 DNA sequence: TGTGCCAGCTCCTCTCTTATGAACACTGAAGCTTTCTTT. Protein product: CASSSLMNTEAFF.

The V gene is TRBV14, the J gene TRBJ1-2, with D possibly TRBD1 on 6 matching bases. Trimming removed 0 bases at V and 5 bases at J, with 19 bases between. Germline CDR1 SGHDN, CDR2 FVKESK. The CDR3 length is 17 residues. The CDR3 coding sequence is TGTGCCAGCAGCCAAGAAGTCTTCGCGGGGGGCTCGTATGGCTACACCTTC. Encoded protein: CASSQEVFAGGSYGYTF.

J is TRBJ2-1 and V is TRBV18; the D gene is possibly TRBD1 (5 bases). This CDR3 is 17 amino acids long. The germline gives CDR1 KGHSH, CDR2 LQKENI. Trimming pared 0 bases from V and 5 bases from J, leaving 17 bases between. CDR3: CASSPPNSGSTNNEQFF. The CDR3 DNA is TGTGCCAGCTCACCACCTAATTCAGGGTCCACTAACAATGAGCAGTTCTTC.

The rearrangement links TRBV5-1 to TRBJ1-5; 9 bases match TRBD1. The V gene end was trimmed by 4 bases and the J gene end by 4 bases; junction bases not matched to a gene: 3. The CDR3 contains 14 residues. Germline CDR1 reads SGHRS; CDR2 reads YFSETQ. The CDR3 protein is CASSVGTGNQPQHF. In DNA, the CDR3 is TGCGCCAGCAGCGTTGGGACAGGGAATCAGCCCCAGCATTTT.